Listed here is a single T cell receptor beta chain. CDR1 and CDR2 (germline): SGHNT, YYREEE (reference sequence). Germline trimming cut 9 bases from V and 1 base from J; bases unmatched to any gene: 18. This CDR3 has 18 residues. For each subset, genomic DNA was distributed in equal portions over several immunoSEQ plates. TCRdb's table, derived via immunoSEQ multiplex PCR, lists solely in-frame clones and lacks some. This sample has roughly 2,500,000 clones, with roughly 93% found just once. The data derive from a study of shared clonotypes between healthy human individuals. Sequences were obtained from naive CD4+ T cells from PBMCs. The subset denotes: CD45RA+ positively selected. The chain uses TRBV5-4 and TRBJ2-2, with 7 bases that match TRBD1. The receptor was derived from a man between 18 and 29 years old in good health. Some clones in this sample may be carry-over from other donors' samples. The CDR3 bases are TGTGCCACCTACCGTGCCACTGGACAGGCCCTGAACACCGGGGAGCTGTTTTTT. Translated, it gives CATYRATGQALNTGELFF.